These 14 T cell receptor beta chains came from one sample sequenced in a study of blood T cell repertoires in COVID-19. Repertoires were generated with immunoSEQ multiplex PCR, while TCRdb's copy carries only in-frame clones and drops some. The sample records roughly 150,000 clones, approximately 91% being singletons. Specimen: peripheral blood. The origin of the receptors is a man aged 18 to 30 with COVID-19, enrolled during active disease.

The chain combines TRBV2 with TRBJ2-3; possible D gene TRBD2, 5 bases. The CDR3 totals 13 residues. Trimming took off 4 bases at V and 4 bases at J, with 9 bases between the two ends. CDR1 SNHLY and CDR2 FYNNEI come from the germline V gene. CDR3 region: CASSVGVADTQYF. The DNA for the CDR3 is TGTGCCAGCAGTGTGGGAGTCGCAGATACGCAGTATTTT.

The chain joins TRBV28 to TRBJ2-7, with TRBD2 identical over 11 bases. The CDR3 contains 18 residues. Germline V gives CDR1 MDHEN, CDR2 SYDVKM. V shed 3 bases, J shed 0 bases, and the junction held 10 bases outside the gene matches. The CDR3 loop is CASSFGLAGGKRSYEQYF. The CDR3 DNA reads TGTGCCAGCAGTTTCGGGCTAGCGGGAGGTAAACGCTCCTACGAGCAGTACTTC.

V gene TRBV14 combines with J gene TRBJ2-5; weak D call: TRBD1 (5 bases). The CDR3 contains 16 residues. V lost 4 bases and J lost 3, with 18 bases in between. Looked up from germline, CDR1 is SGHDN and CDR2 is FVKESK. The CDR3 sequence is CASSPKIRTTKETQYF. DNA of the CDR3: TGTGCCAGCAGCCCCAAAATTCGGACAACGAAAGAGACCCAGTACTTC.

V usage is TRBV4-2 and J usage is TRBJ2-1; weak D call: TRBD1 (5 bases). This CDR3 comprises 13 residues. Deletions cut 1 base from V and 8 bases from J, with 9 bases between. Germline CDR1 reads LGHNA; CDR2 reads YNFKEQ. This CDR3 reads CASSQGGLYEQFF. The CDR3 nucleotides read TGTGCCAGCAGCCAAGGGGGCCTATATGAGCAGTTCTTC.

This sequence joins TRBV5-4 and TRBJ2-2; possible D gene TRBD1, 5 bases. Trimming pared 1 base from V and 1 base from J, leaving 14 bases between. In germline, CDR1 is SGHNT, CDR2 YYREEE (reference sequence). This CDR3 region has 17 residues. The CDR3 sequence: CASSLSAGHQNTGELFF. In DNA, the CDR3 is TGTGCCAGCAGCTTGTCGGCTGGACATCAGAACACCGGGGAGCTGTTTTTT.

Comment on this clone: The same CDR3 also results from other DNA sequences found in this sample. The chain recombines TRBV30 with TRBJ1-6, with D tentatively TRBD1 (5 bases). Trimming pared 0 bases from V and 6 bases from J, leaving 9 bases between. Germline lookup yields CDR1 GTSNPN and CDR2 SVGIG (reference sequence). The CDR3 is 14 amino acids. The CDR3 DNA reads TGTGCCTGGAGTGTACGGCAGGGTAATTCACCCCTCCACTTT. It encodes CAWSVRQGNSPLHF.

The chain has TRBV5-6 and TRBJ1-2, with D possibly TRBD1 on 6 matching bases. The CDR3 contains 12 residues. Trimming took 0 bases from V and 7 from J, leaving 7 bases between them. Per the germline V gene, CDR1 is SGHDT and CDR2 is YYEEEE. As DNA, the CDR3 is TGTGCCAGCAGCTTGGGGGGGCCTGGCTACACCTTC. Its translation: CASSLGGPGYTF.

The chain joins TRBV9 to TRBJ1-4; the match to TRBD1 covers 7 bases. J was trimmed by 8 bases and V by 0 bases; bases with no gene match: 7. The germline V gene encodes CDR1 SGDLS and CDR2 YYNGEE. The CDR3 is 15 amino acids. The CDR3 loop is CASSVEGGRREKLFF. The CDR3 DNA reads as TGTGCCAGCAGCGTAGAAGGGGGCAGGCGGGAAAAACTGTTTTTT.

V usage is TRBV5-6 and J usage is TRBJ2-4, with 10 bases aligning to TRBD1. Germline trimming cut 4 bases from V and 11 bases from J; bases unmatched to any gene: 12. Germline V gives CDR1 SGHDT, CDR2 YYEEEE. The CDR3 spans 15 residues. For the CDR3, the DNA is TGTGCCAGCAGCCCGGGGAGCGGACAGGGGGAACTTCAGTACTTC. It yields the protein CASSPGSGQGELQYF.

The rearrangement links TRBV6-2 or TRBV6-3 to TRBJ1-2; D gene ambiguous. The CDR3 loop spans 13 amino acids. V was shortened by 2 bases and J by 2 bases, with 6 bases between the two germline ends. Germline CDR1 MNHEY, CDR2 SVGEGT. CDR3: CASSYVRNYGYTF. DNA for the CDR3: TGTGCCAGCAGTTACGTTCGGAACTATGGCTACACCTTC.

The genes are TRBV6-5 and TRBJ1-5; 8 nucleotides agree with TRBD1. The J segment lost 3 bases and the V segment lost 6 bases, leaving 7 bases of the junction unmatched. This CDR3 has 15 amino acids. Germline CDR1 reads MNHEY; CDR2 reads SVGAGI. CDR3 sequence (DNA): TGTGCCAGCAGGACTATGACAGGGGACAATCAGCCCCAGCATTTT. Residues: CASRTMTGDNQPQHF.

This sequence joins TRBV6-4 and TRBJ2-3; 10 nucleotides agree with TRBD2. This CDR3 is built from 18 residues. Germline CDR1 and CDR2: MRHNA and SNTAGT. Trimming at V came to 3 bases and at J to 2 bases, leaving 11 bases not matched to a gene. CDR3 nucleotides: TGTGCCAGCAGTGAAACTAGCGGGATACGTTCTGACACAGATACGCAGTATTTT. Translated, it gives CASSETSGIRSDTDTQYF.

V and J are TRBV30 and TRBJ2-1, with TRBD1 matching 9 bases. V was pared by 6 bases and J by 3 bases, with 6 bases of the junction left unmatched. The CDR3 sequence is 14 residues long. CDR1 and CDR2 from the germline V gene are GTSNPN and SVGIG (reference sequence). CDR3 amino acids: CACNRDRVYNEQFF. CDR3 sequence (DNA): TGTGCCTGTAACCGGGACAGGGTCTACAATGAGCAGTTCTTC.

The chain is built from TRBV6-6 and TRBJ2-7, with 10 bases matching TRBD2. Germline CDR1 and CDR2: MNHNY and SVGAGI (reference sequence). The CDR3 totals 15 residues. The V gene end was trimmed by 4 bases and the J gene end by 2 bases; junction bases not matched to a gene: 5. CDR3 loop: CASSSESGRAYEQYF. CDR3 in DNA: TGTGCCAGCAGTTCCGAGAGCGGGAGGGCCTACGAGCAGTACTTC.